This T cell receptor (beta chain) was obtained from a study of T and B cells in COVID-19 patients. Study results and limitations: Sorted SARS-CoV-2-responsive or tetramer+ T cells and CD4+, regulatory and CD8+ subsets were not yet sequenced. In COVID-19 patients, T cell receptor beta variable and joining gene use was reportedly strongly skewed.

This clonotype was seen only a few times. Its antigen is not identified. Each TRB amplification used about 220-500 ng of genomic DNA from blood. Trimming cost V 1 base and J 6 bases, with 12 bases left between them. Per the germline V gene, CDR1 is SGHTA and CDR2 is FQGNSA. CDR3 size: 14 residues. Multiplex PCR with BIOMED2 TRB-A/B primer pools amplified TRB rearrangements. TCRdb called the multiplex PCR reads again in MiXCR, with one record for every CDR3 protein. The sample shows 15,000 or so distinct CDR3 sequences, approximately 30% of them seen only once. What was sequenced was blood. The gene calls are TRBV7-2 and TRBJ1-2; perhaps TRBD1 as D (6 bases). This TCR was recovered from a human donor who had recovered from COVID-19. The CDR3 sequence is CASSLGHRADGYTF. The CDR3 DNA reads TGTGCCAGCAGCTTAGGCCACAGGGCCGATGGCTACACCTTC.